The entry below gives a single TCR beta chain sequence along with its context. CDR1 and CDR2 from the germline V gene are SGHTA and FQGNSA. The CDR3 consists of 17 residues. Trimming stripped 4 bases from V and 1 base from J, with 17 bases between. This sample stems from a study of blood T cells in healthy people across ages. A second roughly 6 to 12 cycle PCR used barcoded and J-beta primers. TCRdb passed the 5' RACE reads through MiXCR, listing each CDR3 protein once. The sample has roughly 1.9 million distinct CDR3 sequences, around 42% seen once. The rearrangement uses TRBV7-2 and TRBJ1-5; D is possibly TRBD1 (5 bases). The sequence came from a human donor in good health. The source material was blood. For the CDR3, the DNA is TGTGCCAGCAGCTCCCGGGGGGGTTGGGGAAGCAATCAGCCCCAGCATTTT. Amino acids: CASSSRGGWGSNQPQHF. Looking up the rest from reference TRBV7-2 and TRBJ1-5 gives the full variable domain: GAGVSQSPSNKVTEKGKDVELRCDPISGHTALYWYRQSLGQGLEFLIYFQGNSAPDKSGLPSDRFSAERTGGSVSTLTIQRTQQEDSAVYLCASSSRGGWGSNQPQHFGDGTRLSIL.